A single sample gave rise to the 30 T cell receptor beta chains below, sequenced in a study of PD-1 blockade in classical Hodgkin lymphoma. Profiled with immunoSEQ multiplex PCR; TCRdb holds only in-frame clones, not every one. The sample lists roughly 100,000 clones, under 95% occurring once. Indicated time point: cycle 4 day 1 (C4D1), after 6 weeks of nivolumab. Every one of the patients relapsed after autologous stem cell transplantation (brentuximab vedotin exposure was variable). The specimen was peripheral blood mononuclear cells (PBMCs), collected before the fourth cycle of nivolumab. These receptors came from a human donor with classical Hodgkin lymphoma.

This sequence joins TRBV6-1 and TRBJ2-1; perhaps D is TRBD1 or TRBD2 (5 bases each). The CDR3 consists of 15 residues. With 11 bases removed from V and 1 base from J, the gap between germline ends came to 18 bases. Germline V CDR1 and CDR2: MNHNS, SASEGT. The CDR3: CAHGASRTSYNEQFF. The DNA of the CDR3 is TGTGCCCACGGGGCGAGCCGAACTTCCTACAATGAGCAGTTCTTC.

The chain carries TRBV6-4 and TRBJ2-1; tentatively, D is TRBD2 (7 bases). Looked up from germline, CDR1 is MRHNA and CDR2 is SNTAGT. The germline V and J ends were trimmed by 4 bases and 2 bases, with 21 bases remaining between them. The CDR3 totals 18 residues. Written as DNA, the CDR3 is TGTGCCAGCAGTGTCAACTGGGGGGCTAGCGGAGCCTACAATGAGCAGTTCTTC. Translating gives CASSVNWGASGAYNEQFF.

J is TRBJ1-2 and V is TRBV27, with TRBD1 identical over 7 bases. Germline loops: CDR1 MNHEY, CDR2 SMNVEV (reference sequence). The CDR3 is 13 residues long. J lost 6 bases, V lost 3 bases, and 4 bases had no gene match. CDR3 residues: CASSLTGWNGYTF. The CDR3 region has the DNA TGTGCCAGCAGTTTGACAGGGTGGAATGGCTACACCTTC.

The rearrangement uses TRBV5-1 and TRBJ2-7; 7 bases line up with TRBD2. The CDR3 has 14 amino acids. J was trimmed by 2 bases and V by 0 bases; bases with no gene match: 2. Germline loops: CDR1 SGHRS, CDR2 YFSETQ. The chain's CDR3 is CASSLVGGTYEQYF. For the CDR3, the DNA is TGCGCCAGCAGCTTGGTCGGGGGGACCTACGAGCAGTACTTC.

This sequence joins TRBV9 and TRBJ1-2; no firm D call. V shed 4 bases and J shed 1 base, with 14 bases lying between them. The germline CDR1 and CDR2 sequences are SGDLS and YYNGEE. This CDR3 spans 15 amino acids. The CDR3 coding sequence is TGTGCCAGCAGCACCCGCGGACGCCTTAACTATGGCTACACCTTC. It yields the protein CASSTRGRLNYGYTF.

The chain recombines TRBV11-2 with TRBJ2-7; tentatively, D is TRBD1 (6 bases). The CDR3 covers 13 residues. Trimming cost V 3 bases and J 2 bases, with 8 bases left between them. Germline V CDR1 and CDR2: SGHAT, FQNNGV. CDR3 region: CASSFQGTYEQYF. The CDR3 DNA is TGTGCCAGCAGCTTTCAGGGGACCTACGAGCAGTACTTC.

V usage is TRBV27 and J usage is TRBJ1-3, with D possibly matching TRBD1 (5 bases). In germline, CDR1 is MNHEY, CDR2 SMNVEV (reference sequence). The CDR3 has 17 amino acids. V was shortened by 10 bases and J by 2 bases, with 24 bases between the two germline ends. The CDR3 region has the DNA TGTGCCATCCAAGATCCGGTGGCAGGGAACGCTGGAAACACCATATATTTT. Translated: CAIQDPVAGNAGNTIYF.

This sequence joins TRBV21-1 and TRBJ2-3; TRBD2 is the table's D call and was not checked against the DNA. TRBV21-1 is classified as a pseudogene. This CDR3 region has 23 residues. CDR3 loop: CASSKGSVEGEKREDSSTDTQYF. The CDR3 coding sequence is TGTGCCAGCAGCAAAGGGTCCGTGGAGGGCGAGAAGCGGGAGGATTCTAGCACAGATACGCAGTATTTT.

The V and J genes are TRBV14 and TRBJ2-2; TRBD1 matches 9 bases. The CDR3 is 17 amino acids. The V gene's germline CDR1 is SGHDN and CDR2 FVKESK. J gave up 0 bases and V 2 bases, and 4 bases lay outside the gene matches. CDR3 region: CASSQLTGGANTGELFF. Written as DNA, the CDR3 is TGTGCCAGCAGCCAATTGACAGGGGGGGCGAACACCGGGGAGCTGTTTTTT.

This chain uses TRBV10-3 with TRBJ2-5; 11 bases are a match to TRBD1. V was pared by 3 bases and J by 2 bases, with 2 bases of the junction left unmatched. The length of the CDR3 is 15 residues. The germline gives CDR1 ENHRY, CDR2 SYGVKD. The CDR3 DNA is TGTGCCATCAGTGACCGGGACAGGGGGCAAGAGACCCAGTACTTC. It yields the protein CAISDRDRGQETQYF.

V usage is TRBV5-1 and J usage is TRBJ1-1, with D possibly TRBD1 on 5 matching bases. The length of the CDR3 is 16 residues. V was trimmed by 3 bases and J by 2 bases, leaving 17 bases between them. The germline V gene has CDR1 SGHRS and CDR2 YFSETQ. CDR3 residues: CASSSPRGLTNTEAFF. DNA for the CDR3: TGCGCCAGCAGCTCTCCCCGGGGACTTACCAACACTGAAGCTTTCTTT.

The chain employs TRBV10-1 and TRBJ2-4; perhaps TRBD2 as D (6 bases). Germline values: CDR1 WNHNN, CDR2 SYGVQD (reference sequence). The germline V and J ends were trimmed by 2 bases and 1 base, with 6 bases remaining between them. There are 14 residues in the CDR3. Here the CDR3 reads CASSEGGAKNIQYF. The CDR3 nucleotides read TGCGCCAGCAGTGAGGGGGGGGCCAAAAACATTCAGTACTTC.

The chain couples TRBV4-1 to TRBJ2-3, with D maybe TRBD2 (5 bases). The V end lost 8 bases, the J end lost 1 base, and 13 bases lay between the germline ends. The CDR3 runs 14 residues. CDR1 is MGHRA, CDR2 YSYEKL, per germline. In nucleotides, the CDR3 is TGCGCCAGCCGATGGGCGGGTGGCACAGATACGCAGTATTTT. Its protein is CASRWAGGTDTQYF.

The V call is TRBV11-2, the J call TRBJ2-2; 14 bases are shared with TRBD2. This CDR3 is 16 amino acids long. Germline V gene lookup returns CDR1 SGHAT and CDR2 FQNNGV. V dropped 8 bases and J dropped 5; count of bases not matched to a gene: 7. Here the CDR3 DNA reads TGTGCCAGCGCGTTGACTAGCGGGAGGGTTACCGGGGAGCTGTTTTTT. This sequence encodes CASALTSGRVTGELFF.

The CDR3 loop reads CASSLDRGRAGELFF. As DNA, the CDR3 is TGTGCCAGCAGCTTGGATCGGGGGAGGGCCGGGGAGCTGTTTTTT. The chain combines TRBV5-8 with TRBJ2-2; 7 nucleotides match TRBD2. The J segment lost 6 bases and the V segment lost 0 bases, leaving 5 bases of the junction unmatched. The length of the CDR3 is 15 residues. Germline V gene sequence: CDR1 SGHTS, CDR2 YDEGEE.

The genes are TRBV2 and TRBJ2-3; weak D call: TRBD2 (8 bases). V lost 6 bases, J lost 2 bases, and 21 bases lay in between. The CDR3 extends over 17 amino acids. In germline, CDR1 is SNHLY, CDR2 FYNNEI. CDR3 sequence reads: CASSGTVLAGLTDTQYF. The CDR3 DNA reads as TGTGCCAGCAGCGGGACAGTTCTAGCGGGCCTCACAGATACGCAGTATTTT.

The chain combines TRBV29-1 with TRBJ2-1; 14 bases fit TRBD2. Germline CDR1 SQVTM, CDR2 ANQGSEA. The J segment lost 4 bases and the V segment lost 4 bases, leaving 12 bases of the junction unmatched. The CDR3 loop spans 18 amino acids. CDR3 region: CSVARGLAGALPYNEQFF. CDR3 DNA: TGCAGCGTTGCCCGGGGACTAGCGGGAGCCCTTCCTTACAATGAGCAGTTCTTC.

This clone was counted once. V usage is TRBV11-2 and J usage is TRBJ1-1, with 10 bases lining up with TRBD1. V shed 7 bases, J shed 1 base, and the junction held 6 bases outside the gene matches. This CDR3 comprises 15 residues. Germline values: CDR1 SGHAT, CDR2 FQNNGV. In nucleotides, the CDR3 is TGTGCCAGCACCCCGACAGGGGGCCGGAACACTGAAGCTTTCTTT. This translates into CASTPTGGRNTEAFF.

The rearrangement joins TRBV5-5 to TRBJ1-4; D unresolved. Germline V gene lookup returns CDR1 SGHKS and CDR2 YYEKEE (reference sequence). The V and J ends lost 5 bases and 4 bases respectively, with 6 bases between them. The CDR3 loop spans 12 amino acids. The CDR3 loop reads CASSSFNEKLFF. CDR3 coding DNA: TGTGCCAGCAGTTCCTTTAATGAAAAACTGTTTTTT.

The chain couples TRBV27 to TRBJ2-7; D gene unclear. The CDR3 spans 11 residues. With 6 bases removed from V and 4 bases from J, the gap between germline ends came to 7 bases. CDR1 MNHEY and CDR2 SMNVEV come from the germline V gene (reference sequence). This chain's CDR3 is CASRTLYEQYF. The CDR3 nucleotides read TGTGCCAGCAGAACCCTATACGAGCAGTACTTC.

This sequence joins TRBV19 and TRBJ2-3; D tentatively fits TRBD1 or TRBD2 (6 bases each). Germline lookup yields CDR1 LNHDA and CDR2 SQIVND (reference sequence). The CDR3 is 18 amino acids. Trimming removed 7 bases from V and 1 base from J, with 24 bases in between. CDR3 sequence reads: CASTPMGGVWRGTDTQYF. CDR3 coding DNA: TGTGCCAGTACCCCTATGGGGGGCGTTTGGAGGGGCACAGATACGCAGTATTTT.

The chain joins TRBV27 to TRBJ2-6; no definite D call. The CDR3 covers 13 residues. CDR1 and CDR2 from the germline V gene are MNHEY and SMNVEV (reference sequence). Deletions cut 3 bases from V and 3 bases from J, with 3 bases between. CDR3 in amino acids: CASSLSGANVLTF. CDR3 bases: TGTGCCAGCAGTTTGAGTGGGGCCAACGTCCTGACTTTC.

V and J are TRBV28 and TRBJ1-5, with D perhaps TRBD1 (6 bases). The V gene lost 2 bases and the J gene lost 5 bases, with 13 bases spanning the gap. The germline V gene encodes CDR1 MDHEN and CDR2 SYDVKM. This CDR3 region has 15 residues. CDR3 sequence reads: CASSLLRTDYQPQHF. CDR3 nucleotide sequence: TGTGCCAGCAGTTTACTTCGGACAGACTATCAGCCCCAGCATTTT.

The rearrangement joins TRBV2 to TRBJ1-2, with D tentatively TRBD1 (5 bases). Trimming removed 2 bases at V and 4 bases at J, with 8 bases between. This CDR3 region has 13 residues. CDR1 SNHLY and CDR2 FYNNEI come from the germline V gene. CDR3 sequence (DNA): TGTGCCAGCAGTGAACAGGGCAGCTATGGCTACACCTTC. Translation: CASSEQGSYGYTF.

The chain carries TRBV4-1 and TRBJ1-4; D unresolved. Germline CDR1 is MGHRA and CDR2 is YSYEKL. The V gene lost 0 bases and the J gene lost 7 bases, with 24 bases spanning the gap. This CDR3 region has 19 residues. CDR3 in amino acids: CASSQEGGIVSGVGEKLFF. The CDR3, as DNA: TGCGCCAGCAGCCAAGAAGGAGGAATTGTAAGTGGGGTCGGTGAAAAACTGTTTTTT.

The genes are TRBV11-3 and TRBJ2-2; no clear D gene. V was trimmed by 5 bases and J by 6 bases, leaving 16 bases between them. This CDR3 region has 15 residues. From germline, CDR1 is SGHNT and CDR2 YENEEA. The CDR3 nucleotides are TGTGCCAGCAGCCCTATGCAGAGCCCGGCCGGGGAGCTGTTTTTT. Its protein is CASSPMQSPAGELFF. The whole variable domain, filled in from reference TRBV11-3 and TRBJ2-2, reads EAGVVQSPRYKIIEKKQPVAFWCNPISGHNTLYWYLQNLGQGPELLIRYENEEAVDDSQLPKDRFSAERLKGVDSTLKIQPAELGDSAVYLCASSPMQSPAGELFFGEGSRLTVL.

The CDR3 protein is CSYGGGLNEQFF. The CDR3 nucleotides read TGCAGCTATGGGGGAGGTTTGAATGAGCAGTTCTTC. V usage is TRBV29-1 and J usage is TRBJ2-1, with a possible D match to TRBD2 (6 bases). Between the trimmed V and J ends, which lost 8 bases and 7 bases, there was a span of 15 bases. The CDR3 runs to 12 residues. Germline CDR1 is SQVTM and CDR2 is ANQGSEA.

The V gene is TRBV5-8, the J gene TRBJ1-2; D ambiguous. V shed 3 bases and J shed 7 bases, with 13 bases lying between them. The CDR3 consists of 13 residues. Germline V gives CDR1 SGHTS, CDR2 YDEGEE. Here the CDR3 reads CASSSPRAFGYTF. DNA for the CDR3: TGTGCCAGCAGCTCCCCCAGAGCCTTTGGCTACACCTTC.

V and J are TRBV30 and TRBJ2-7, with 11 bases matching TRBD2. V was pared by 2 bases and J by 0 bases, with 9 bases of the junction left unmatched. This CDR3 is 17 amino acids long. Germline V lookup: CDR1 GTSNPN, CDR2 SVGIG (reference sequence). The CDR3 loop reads CAWSTVGTSGSSYEQYF. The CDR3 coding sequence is TGTGCCTGGAGTACCGTGGGGACTAGCGGATCCTCCTACGAGCAGTACTTC.

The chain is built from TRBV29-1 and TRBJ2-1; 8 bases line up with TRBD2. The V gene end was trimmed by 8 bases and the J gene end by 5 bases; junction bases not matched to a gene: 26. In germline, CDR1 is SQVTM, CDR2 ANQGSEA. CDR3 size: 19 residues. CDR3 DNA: TGCAGCCTCCTCGGGGGGATGGCGGGAGGTCCTCTATTGCACAATGAGCAGTTCTTC. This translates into CSLLGGMAGGPLLHNEQFF.